The rows below give T cell receptor beta chains drawn from one sample of a study of T cell changes during pregnancy in multiple sclerosis. Clones were sequenced by immunoSEQ multiplex PCR, and TCRdb holds only the in-frame ones, with some missing. This sample has tens of thousands of clones; approximately 90% occur once, and the top ten carry more than 2%. The specimen comprised peripheral blood, sampled in the first trimester of pregnancy. The receptors derive from a female donor with multiple sclerosis, enrolled in a pregnancy study. The CDR3 runs from the conserved cysteine through the conserved F or W.

j_call: TRBJ1-1
v_call: TRBV18
cdr3_length: 16
cdr3_aa: CASSLRTLSMNTEAFF

j_call: TRBJ2-5
v_call: TRBV13
cdr3_length: 15
cdr3_aa: CASSQPGGPRETQYF

j_call: TRBJ1-1
v_call: TRBV27
cdr3_length: 16
cdr3_aa: CASSHPGQGPNTEAFF

j_call: TRBJ1-1
v_call: TRBV7-2
cdr3_length: 15
cdr3_aa: CASSSRARFNIEAFF

j_call: TRBJ1-6
v_call: TRBV13
cdr3_length: 15
cdr3_aa: CASSSGTGKNSPLHF

j_call: TRBJ1-1
v_call: TRBV5-5
cdr3_length: 15
cdr3_aa: CASSPGGEYWTEAFF

j_call: TRBJ2-1
v_call: TRBV4-1
cdr3_length: 14
cdr3_aa: CASSHQDSSDEQFF

j_call: TRBJ1-6
v_call: TRBV9
cdr3_length: 16
cdr3_aa: CASSATGGVGNSPLHF

j_call: TRBJ2-3
v_call: TRBV5-1
cdr3_length: 16
cdr3_aa: CASSLGTSGGIDTQYF

j_call: TRBJ1-4
v_call: TRBV6-5
cdr3_length: 14
cdr3_aa: CASRYSSTNEKLFF

j_call: TRBJ1-2
v_call: TRBV4-2
cdr3_length: 16
cdr3_aa: CASSQVDRVTNYGYTF

j_call: TRBJ2-2
v_call: TRBV2
cdr3_length: 15
cdr3_aa: CASGSGQMNTGELFF

j_call: TRBJ1-1
v_call: TRBV7-2
cdr3_length: 15
cdr3_aa: CASSYRQGALTEAFF

j_call: TRBJ2-7
v_call: TRBV5-1
cdr3_length: 13
cdr3_aa: CASSTGQGYEQYF

j_call: TRBJ2-5
v_call: TRBV28
cdr3_length: 15
cdr3_aa: CASSLILRGQETQYF

j_call: TRBJ2-5
v_call: TRBV29-1
cdr3_length: 12
cdr3_aa: CSVSQGVETQYF

j_call: TRBJ2-7
v_call: TRBV15
cdr3_length: 12
cdr3_aa: CATSQGGHEQYF

j_call: TRBJ1-1
v_call: TRBV7-9
cdr3_length: 14
cdr3_aa: CASSNPFSGSLAFF

j_call: TRBJ2-2
v_call: TRBV6-5
cdr3_length: 15
cdr3_aa: CASSATIRLVGELFF

j_call: TRBJ2-6
v_call: TRBV19
cdr3_length: 17
cdr3_aa: CASTLLLGGSGANVLTF

j_call: TRBJ1-5
v_call: TRBV6-1
cdr3_length: 16
cdr3_aa: CASSGSVNYSNQPQHF

j_call: TRBJ2-2
v_call: TRBV13
cdr3_length: 16
cdr3_aa: CASSAGVPLNTGELFF

j_call: TRBJ1-5
v_call: TRBV30
cdr3_length: 13
cdr3_aa: CAWGEGGNQPQHF

j_call: TRBJ1-5
v_call: TRBV19
cdr3_length: 16
cdr3_aa: CASSIRRQGRSQPQHF

j_call: TRBJ2-1
v_call: TRBV5-1
cdr3_length: 15
cdr3_aa: CASSSAGGRRNEQFF

j_call: TRBJ2-7
v_call: TRBV4-3
cdr3_length: 14
cdr3_aa: CASSQGSGSYEQYF

j_call: TRBJ2-5
v_call: TRBV25-1
cdr3_length: 13
cdr3_aa: CASEPQVGETQYF

j_call: TRBJ2-5
v_call: TRBV2
cdr3_length: 15
cdr3_aa: CASSQDRAEGETQYF

j_call: TRBJ2-1
v_call: TRBV28
cdr3_length: 17
cdr3_aa: CASRTSGIRDSYNEQFF

j_call: TRBJ1-4
v_call: TRBV30
cdr3_length: 16
cdr3_aa: CAWSVLPRSSNEKLFF

j_call: TRBJ2-7
v_call: TRBV6-6
cdr3_length: 13
cdr3_aa: CASAGDRTYEQYF

j_call: TRBJ2-5
v_call: TRBV28
cdr3_length: 15
cdr3_aa: CASSFGGTSQETQYF

j_call: TRBJ2-5
v_call: TRBV20-1
cdr3_length: 9
cdr3_aa: CSAGTTQYF

j_call: TRBJ1-4
v_call: TRBV28
cdr3_length: 11
cdr3_aa: CASSRVEKLFF

j_call: TRBJ2-7
v_call: TRBV5-4
cdr3_length: 15
cdr3_aa: CASSLGLAGVGEQYF

j_call: TRBJ1-6
v_call: TRBV30
cdr3_length: 15
cdr3_aa: CAWTRLGGSNSPLHF

j_call: TRBJ2-5
v_call: TRBV6-1
cdr3_length: 17
cdr3_aa: CASSEPQGLEGSETQYF

j_call: TRBJ2-3
v_call: TRBV6-4
cdr3_length: 11
cdr3_aa: CASRGGDTQYF

j_call: TRBJ2-3
v_call: TRBV10-2
cdr3_length: 15
cdr3_aa: CASSVLAGVTDTQYF

j_call: TRBJ2-2
v_call: TRBV2
cdr3_length: 17
cdr3_aa: CASSEALARKNTGELFF

j_call: TRBJ2-1
v_call: TRBV4-2
cdr3_length: 15
cdr3_aa: CASSQVAGAYNEQFF

j_call: TRBJ1-5
v_call: TRBV10-1
cdr3_length: 15
cdr3_aa: CASSEGQGGNQPQHF

j_call: TRBJ1-1
v_call: TRBV19
cdr3_length: 14
cdr3_aa: CASSIGGRGTEAFF

j_call: TRBJ2-1
v_call: TRBV30
cdr3_length: 14
cdr3_aa: CAWWAGGSYNEQFF

j_call: TRBJ1-4
v_call: TRBV28
cdr3_length: 16
cdr3_aa: CASSLRWTATNEKLFF

j_call: TRBJ1-4
v_call: TRBV27
cdr3_length: 14
cdr3_aa: CASSLGRAGEKLFF

j_call: TRBJ1-6
v_call: TRBV7-9
cdr3_length: 17
cdr3_aa: CASSLVEGQGYNSPLHF

j_call: TRBJ2-5
v_call: TRBV5-6
cdr3_length: 16
cdr3_aa: CASSDNDGRVGETQYF

j_call: TRBJ2-2
v_call: TRBV28
cdr3_length: 16
cdr3_aa: CASSPIGEANTGELFF

j_call: TRBJ2-5
v_call: TRBV2
cdr3_length: 14
cdr3_aa: CASNSGSFRETQYF

j_call: TRBJ2-7
v_call: TRBV5-1
cdr3_length: 15
cdr3_aa: CASSLTGQELLEQYF